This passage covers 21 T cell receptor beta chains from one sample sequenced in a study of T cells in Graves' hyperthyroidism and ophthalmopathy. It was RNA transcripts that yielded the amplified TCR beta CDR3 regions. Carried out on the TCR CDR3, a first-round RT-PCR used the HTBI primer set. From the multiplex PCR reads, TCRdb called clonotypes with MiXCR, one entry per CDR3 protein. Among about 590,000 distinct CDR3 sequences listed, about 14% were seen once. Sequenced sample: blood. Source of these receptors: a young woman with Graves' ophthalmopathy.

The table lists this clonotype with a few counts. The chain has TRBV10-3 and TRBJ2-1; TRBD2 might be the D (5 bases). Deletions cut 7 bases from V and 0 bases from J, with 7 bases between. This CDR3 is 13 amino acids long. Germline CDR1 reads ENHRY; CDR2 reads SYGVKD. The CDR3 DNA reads TGTGCCATCACCGGGGACTCCTACAATGAGCAGTTCTTC. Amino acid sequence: CAITGDSYNEQFF.

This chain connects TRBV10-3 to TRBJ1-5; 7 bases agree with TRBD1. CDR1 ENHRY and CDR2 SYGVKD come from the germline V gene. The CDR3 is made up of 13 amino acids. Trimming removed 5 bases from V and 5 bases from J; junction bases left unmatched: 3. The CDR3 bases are TGTGCCATCAGTCAGGGGGACCATCAGCCCCAGCATTTT. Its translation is CAISQGDHQPQHF.

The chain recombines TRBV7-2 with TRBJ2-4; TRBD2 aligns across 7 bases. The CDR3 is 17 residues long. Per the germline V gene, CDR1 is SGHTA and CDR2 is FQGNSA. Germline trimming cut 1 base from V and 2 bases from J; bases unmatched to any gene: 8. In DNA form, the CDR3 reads TGTGCCAGCAGCTTAGTCCGCGGCGGGAGCCCCAAAAACATTCAGTACTTC. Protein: CASSLVRGGSPKNIQYF.

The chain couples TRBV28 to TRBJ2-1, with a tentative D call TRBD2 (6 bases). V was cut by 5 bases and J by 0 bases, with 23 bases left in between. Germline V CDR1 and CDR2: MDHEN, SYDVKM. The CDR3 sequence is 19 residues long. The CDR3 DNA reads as TGTGCCAGCAGTCGGTGGGGGGTCGGCGGGATGAGCTCCTACAATGAGCAGTTCTTC. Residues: CASSRWGVGGMSSYNEQFF.

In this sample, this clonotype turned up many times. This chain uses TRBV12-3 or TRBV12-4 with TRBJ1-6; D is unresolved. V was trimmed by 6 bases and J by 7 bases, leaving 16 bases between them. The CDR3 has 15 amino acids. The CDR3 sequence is CASRPRVSGNSPLHF. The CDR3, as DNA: TGTGCCAGCAGGCCCAGAGTCAGTGGGAATTCACCCCTCCACTTT.

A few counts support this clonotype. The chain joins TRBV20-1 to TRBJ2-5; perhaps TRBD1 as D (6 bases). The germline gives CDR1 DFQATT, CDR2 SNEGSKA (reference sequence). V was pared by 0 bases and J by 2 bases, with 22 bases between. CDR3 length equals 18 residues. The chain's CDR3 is CSARDPGQSAGLQETQYF. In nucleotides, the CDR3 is TGCAGTGCTAGAGATCCAGGACAGTCCGCCGGATTACAAGAGACCCAGTACTTC.

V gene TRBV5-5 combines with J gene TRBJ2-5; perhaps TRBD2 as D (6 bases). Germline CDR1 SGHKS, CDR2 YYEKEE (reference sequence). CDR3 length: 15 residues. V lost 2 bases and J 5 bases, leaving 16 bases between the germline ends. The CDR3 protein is CASSLGSGAGETQYF. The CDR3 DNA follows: TGTGCCAGCAGCTTAGGGTCCGGGGCGGGGGAGACCCAGTACTTC.

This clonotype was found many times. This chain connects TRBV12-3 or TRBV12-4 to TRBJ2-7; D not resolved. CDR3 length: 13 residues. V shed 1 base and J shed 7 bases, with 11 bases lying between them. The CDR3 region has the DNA TGTGCCAGCAGTTTAGGGCCGGGCCGGGAGCAGTACTTC. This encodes CASSLGPGREQYF.

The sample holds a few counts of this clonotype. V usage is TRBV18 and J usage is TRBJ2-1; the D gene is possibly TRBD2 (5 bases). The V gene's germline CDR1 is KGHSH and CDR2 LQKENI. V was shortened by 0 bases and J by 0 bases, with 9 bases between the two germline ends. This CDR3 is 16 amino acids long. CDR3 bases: TGTGCCAGCTCACCACCAGCCCGGGACTCCTACAATGAGCAGTTCTTC. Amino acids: CASSPPARDSYNEQFF.

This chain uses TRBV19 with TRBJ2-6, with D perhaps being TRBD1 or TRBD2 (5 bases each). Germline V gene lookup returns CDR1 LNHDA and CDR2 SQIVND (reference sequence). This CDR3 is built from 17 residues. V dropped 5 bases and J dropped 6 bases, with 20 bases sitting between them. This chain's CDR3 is CASSGRSGTHAANVLTF. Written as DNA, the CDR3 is TGTGCCAGTAGTGGGCGATCGGGGACGCATGCGGCCAACGTCCTGACTTTC.

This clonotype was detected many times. CDR3: CASSQDRGSGRPSTDTQYF. CDR3 nucleotide sequence: TGTGCCAGCAGCCAAGATCGGGGTAGCGGGAGGCCTAGCACAGATACGCAGTATTTT. This chain joins TRBV4-2 and TRBJ2-3, with 10 bases that match TRBD2. The CDR3 spans 19 residues. Germline V gives CDR1 LGHNA, CDR2 YNFKEQ. Trimming removed 0 bases from V and 0 bases from J; junction bases left unmatched: 9.

This CDR3 reads CASSPGIAYEQYF. The CDR3 DNA follows: TGTGCCAGTAGTCCAGGTATCGCCTACGAGCAGTACTTC. The chain recombines TRBV19 with TRBJ2-7; D is ambiguous. The CDR3 runs 13 residues. From germline, CDR1 is LNHDA and CDR2 SQIVND (reference sequence). The V end was cut by 5 bases, the J end by 2 bases, with 10 bases between.

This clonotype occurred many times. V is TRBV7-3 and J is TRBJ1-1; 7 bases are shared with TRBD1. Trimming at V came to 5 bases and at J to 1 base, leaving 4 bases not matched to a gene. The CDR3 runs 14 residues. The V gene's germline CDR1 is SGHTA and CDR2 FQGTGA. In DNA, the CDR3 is TGTGCCAGCAGCGCCCAGGGGGGGAACACTGAAGCTTTCTTT. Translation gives CASSAQGGNTEAFF. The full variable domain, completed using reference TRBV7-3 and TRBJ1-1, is GAGVSQTPSNKVTEKGKYVELRCDPISGHTALYWYRQSLGQGPEFLIYFQGTGAADDSGLPNDRFFAVRPEGSVSTLKIQRTERGDSAVYLCASSAQGGNTEAFFGQGTRLTVV.

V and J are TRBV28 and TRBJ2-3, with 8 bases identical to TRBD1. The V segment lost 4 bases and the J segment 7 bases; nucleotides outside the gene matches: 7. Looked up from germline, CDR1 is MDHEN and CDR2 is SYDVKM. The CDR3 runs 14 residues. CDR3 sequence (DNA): TGTGCCAGCAGTTCTGGACAGGGTTTGAATACGCAGTATTTT. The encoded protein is CASSSGQGLNTQYF.

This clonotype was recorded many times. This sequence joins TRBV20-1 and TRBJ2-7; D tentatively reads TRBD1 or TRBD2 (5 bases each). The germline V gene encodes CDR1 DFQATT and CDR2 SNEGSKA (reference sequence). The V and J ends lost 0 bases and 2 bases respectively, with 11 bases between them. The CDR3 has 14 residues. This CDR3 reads CSARDREFTYEQYF. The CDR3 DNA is TGCAGTGCTAGAGACAGGGAGTTCACCTACGAGCAGTACTTC.

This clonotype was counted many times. The CDR3 is CASSDQNGGQGGEQYF. The CDR3 nucleotides are TGTGCCAGCAGTGACCAAAATGGGGGACAGGGTGGCGAGCAGTACTTC. This chain links TRBV25-1 with TRBJ2-7; 9 nucleotides align to TRBD1. The CDR3 sequence is 16 residues long. The trim removed 3 bases at V and 6 bases at J, leaving 12 bases unmatched. Germline V lookup: CDR1 MGHDK, CDR2 SYGVNS.

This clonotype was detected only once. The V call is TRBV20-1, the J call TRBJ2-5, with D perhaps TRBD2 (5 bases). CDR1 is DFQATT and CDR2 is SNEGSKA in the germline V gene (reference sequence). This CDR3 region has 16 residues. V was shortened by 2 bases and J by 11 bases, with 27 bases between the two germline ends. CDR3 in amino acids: CSARYPGLPGPDTQYF. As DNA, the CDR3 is TGCAGTGCTAGATATCCTGGACTCCCCGGCCCAGATACGCAGTACTTC.

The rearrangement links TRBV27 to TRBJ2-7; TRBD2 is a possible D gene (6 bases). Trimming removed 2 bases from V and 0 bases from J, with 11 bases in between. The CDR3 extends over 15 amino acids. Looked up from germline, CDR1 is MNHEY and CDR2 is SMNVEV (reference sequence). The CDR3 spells CASSLEAGNSYEQYF. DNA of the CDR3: TGTGCCAGCAGTTTAGAGGCGGGAAACTCCTACGAGCAGTACTTC.

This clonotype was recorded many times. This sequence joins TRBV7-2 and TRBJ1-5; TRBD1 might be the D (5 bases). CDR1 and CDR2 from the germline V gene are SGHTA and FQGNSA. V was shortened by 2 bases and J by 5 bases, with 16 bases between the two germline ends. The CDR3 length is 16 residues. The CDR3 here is CASSLHGGGNDQPQHF. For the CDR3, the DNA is TGTGCCAGCAGCTTACATGGGGGGGGGAACGATCAGCCCCAGCATTTT.

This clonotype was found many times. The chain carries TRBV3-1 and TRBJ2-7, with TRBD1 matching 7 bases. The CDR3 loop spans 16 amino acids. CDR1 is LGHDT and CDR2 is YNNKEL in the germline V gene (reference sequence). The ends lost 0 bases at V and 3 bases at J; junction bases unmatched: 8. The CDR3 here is CASSQEGWDSFYEQYF. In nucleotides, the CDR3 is TGTGCCAGCAGCCAAGAAGGCTGGGACAGCTTCTACGAGCAGTACTTC.

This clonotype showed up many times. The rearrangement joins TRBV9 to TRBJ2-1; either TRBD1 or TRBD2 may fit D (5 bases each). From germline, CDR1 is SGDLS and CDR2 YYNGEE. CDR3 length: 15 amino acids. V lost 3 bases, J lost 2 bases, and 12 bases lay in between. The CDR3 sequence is CASSDRDGAYNEQFF. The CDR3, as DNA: TGTGCCAGCAGCGACCGGGACGGAGCCTACAATGAGCAGTTCTTC.